One sample yielded the 3 T cell receptor beta chains listed below, sequenced in a study of cytomegalovirus exposure and HLA in healthy donors. Both 60 Vbeta primers and 13 Jbeta primers went into the PCR. Method: immunoSEQ multiplex PCR; TCRdb's copy keeps in-frame clones and lacks some. This sample yields 100,000 to 150,000 clones, of which 80% are seen a single time; approximately 10% belongs to the top ten. Material: PBMCs. The receptor set was obtained from a man aged 25 to 40 in good health and CMV-seropositive.

The V gene is TRBV7-7, the J gene TRBJ2-3, with TRBD2 matching over 8 bases. V shed 2 bases, J shed 5 bases, and the junction held 6 bases outside the gene matches. The CDR3 length is 15 residues. Germline V lookup: CDR1 SSHAT, CDR2 FNYEAQ (reference sequence). CDR3 sequence (DNA): TGTGCCAGCAGCTTATCGGGCGGGGGGTTAGATACGCAGTATTTT. Its protein product is CASSLSGGGLDTQYF.

This clone was observed a few times. V is TRBV6-1 and J is TRBJ2-1, with 11 bases fitting TRBD1. Germline CDR1 reads MNHNS; CDR2 reads SASEGT. The CDR3 consists of 14 residues. V was clipped by 3 bases and J by 6 bases; unmatched bases: 1. CDR3 DNA: TGTGCCAGCAGTGAGGGGACAGGGGGCAATGAGCAGTTCTTC. It codes for CASSEGTGGNEQFF.

This clone was picked up one time. The chain combines TRBV2 with TRBJ1-3; D gene unclear. V gave up 3 bases and J gave up 6 bases, with 18 bases separating them. CDR1 is SNHLY and CDR2 is FYNNEI in the germline V gene. There are 16 residues in the CDR3. The CDR3: CASSDPRLRGINTIYF. DNA for the CDR3: TGTGCCAGCAGTGATCCCAGGTTGCGTGGTATAAACACCATATATTTT.